These T cell receptor beta chains were read from a single sample in a study of Graves' ophthalmopathy and Graves' hyperthyroidism. TCRdb re-analysed the multiplex PCR reads in MiXCR, keeping a single row per CDR3 protein. The sample shows 500,000 to 800,000 distinct CDR3 sequences, about 41% of them seen only once. The sequencing sample was made of peripheral blood. The receptors here all came from an adult man with Graves' ophthalmopathy. Each CDR3 is given with its conserved first and last residue. The D gene is left open where the match is weak. Only part of the rows carry a size: once, few, many, or a class if the clone is expanded.

d_gene | abundance | j_gene | v_gene | CDR3nt | CDR3aa
- | - | TRBJ2-5 | TRBV4-1 | TGCGCCAGCAGCCCCCAGAGCGGCTATGGAGGGGAGACCCAGTACTTC | CASSPQSGYGGETQYF
TRBD1 | - | TRBJ1-1 | TRBV25-1 | TGTGCCAGCAGCGGGACAGACCTTCACACTGAAGCTTTCTTT | CASSGTDLHTEAFF
- | many | TRBJ1-6 | TRBV10-2 | TGCGCCAGCAGTGAGATAGAGAATTCACCCCTCCACTTT | CASSEIENSPLHF
- | many | TRBJ2-5 | TRBV20-1 | TGCAGTGCTGCCCGGTATTCGGGAGACCAAGAGACCCAGTACTTC | CSAARYSGDQETQYF
- | - | TRBJ2-2 | TRBV7-9 | TGTGCCAGCAGCCCAGGGAAAGGGGAGCTGTTTTTT | CASSPGKGELFF
- | - | TRBJ1-6 | TRBV20-1 | TGCAGTGCTAGAGATCCCGGGGAGGGGTCGAGTTCACCCCTCCACTTT | CSARDPGEGSSSPLHF
- | many | TRBJ1-1 | TRBV12-3/TRBV12-4 | TGTGCCAGCAGTTTCGGACGGAGGATCACTGAAGCTTTCTTT | CASSFGRRITEAFF
- | once | TRBJ2-2 | TRBV7-9 | TGTGCCAGCAGCTTAAACGAGGGAGACACCGGGGAGCTGTTTTTT | CASSLNEGDTGELFF
TRBD1 | many | TRBJ1-2 | TRBV6-1 | TGTGCCAGCAGTGATACAGGGGCGCGTGGCTACACCTTC | CASSDTGARGYTF
- | - | TRBJ1-5 | TRBV7-9 | TGTGCCAGCAGCTTAGGGGACGGGGGCAATCAGCCCCAGCATTTT | CASSLGDGGNQPQHF
- | - | TRBJ2-2 | TRBV7-4 | TGTGCCAGCAGCCAGTGGAAACCAAACACCGGGGAGCTGTTTTTT | CASSQWKPNTGELFF
- | many | TRBJ2-7 | TRBV29-1 | TGCAGCGTCATCACGGCCCCCTACGAGCAGTACTTC | CSVITAPYEQYF
TRBD1 | - | TRBJ1-6 | TRBV10-3 | TGTGCCATCATGGGGGACAGGACCCCAGGGTCACCCCTCCACTTT | CAIMGDRTPGSPLHF
TRBD1 | - | TRBJ2-7 | TRBV7-9 | TGTGCCAGCAGCTCAACTACAGGGGATTCCTACGAGCAGTACTTC | CASSSTTGDSYEQYF
- | many | TRBJ2-7 | TRBV7-6 | TGTGCCAGCAGCCCCAGGTGGGGGGACGAGCAGTACTTC | CASSPRWGDEQYF
- | few | TRBJ2-7 | TRBV20-1 | TGCAGTGCTAGAGATAGAACAGGGTCCTACGAGCAGTACTTC | CSARDRTGSYEQYF
- | - | TRBJ2-1 | TRBV3-1 | TGTGCCAGCAGCCAAGAGGGGGGAGGCAATGAGCAGTTCTTC | CASSQEGGGNEQFF
- | many | TRBJ2-5 | TRBV7-8 | TGTGCCAGCAGCCCTGGCCCGTACGAAGGGACCCAGTACTTC | CASSPGPYEGTQYF
- | - | TRBJ2-7 | TRBV2 | TGTGCCAGCAGTCAAGGGCAAAACCGCCCCTACGAGCAGTACTTC | CASSQGQNRPYEQYF
TRBD1 | - | TRBJ1-2 | TRBV29-1 | TGCAGCTTAGCGAGGCAGGGGGCGCGTAACTATGGCTACACCTTC | CSLARQGARNYGYTF
- | - | TRBJ1-5 | TRBV10-3 | TGTGCCATCAGTGTCCGGCGGGAGGGCCGCAACGAGCATTTT | CAISVRREGRNEHF
TRBD1 | - | TRBJ1-5 | TRBV6-2/TRBV6-3 | TGTGCCAGCAGTTACTCCGCCGGGACAGCTTACCATCAGCCCCAGCATTTT | CASSYSAGTAYHQPQHF
TRBD1 | once | TRBJ1-2 | TRBV10-3 | TGTGCCACAGCTCCGGGACAGCCGCCCTATGGCTACACCTTC | CATAPGQPPYGYTF
TRBD1 | many | TRBJ2-5 | TRBV24-1 | TGTGCCACCAGTGAGTGGACAGGGGGCCAAGAGACCCAGTACTTC | CATSEWTGGQETQYF
TRBD1 | - | TRBJ1-5 | TRBV3-1 | TGTGCCAGCAGCCAAACAGGGGGCCGTCAGCCCCAGCATTTT | CASSQTGGRQPQHF
- | many | TRBJ1-6 | TRBV7-2 | TGTGCCAGCAGCTTAGAGGTGACAGGCAATTCACCCCTCCACTTT | CASSLEVTGNSPLHF
- | - | TRBJ1-1 | TRBV4-1 | TGCGCCAGCAGCCAAAACGGGAATTCAGCTTTCTTT | CASSQNGNSAFF
TRBD2 | many | TRBJ2-5 | TRBV24-1 | TGTGCCACCAGTGTTGGTAGCGGGATCCTCCAAGAGACCCAGTACTTC | CATSVGSGILQETQYF
TRBD1 | - | TRBJ2-7 | TRBV20-1 | TGCAGTGCTAGGGACAGGTTAAACTACGAGCAGTACTTC | CSARDRLNYEQYF
- | few | TRBJ2-2 | TRBV5-4 | TGCGCCAGCAGCCTGGGCGGACGTACGAACACCGGGGAGCTGTTTTTT | CASSLGGRTNTGELFF
- | - | TRBJ1-1 | TRBV10-3 | TGTGCCATCAGGGGCAGGGGTACTGAAGCTTTCTTT | CAIRGRGTEAFF
TRBD1 | - | TRBJ1-4 | TRBV10-3 | TGTGCCAGCAGTGAAGCGTCCGGACAGGGTGAAAAACTGTTTTTT | CASSEASGQGEKLFF
- | - | TRBJ1-1 | TRBV7-9 | TGTGCCAGCAGCTTACGGGGGGACTATGGCTACACTGAAGCTTTCTTT | CASSLRGDYGYTEAFF
- | many | TRBJ1-5 | TRBV19 | TGTGCCAGTAGTATTCGGCTCAATAGCAATCAGCCCCAGCATTTT | CASSIRLNSNQPQHF
TRBD2 | - | TRBJ2-5 | TRBV12-3/TRBV12-4 | TGTGCCAGCAGATTAGGACTAGCGAGACAAGAGACCCAGTACTTC | CASRLGLARQETQYF
- | - | TRBJ1-2 | TRBV14 | TGTGCCAGCAGCCAAGATCTACGGGACTATGGCTACACCTTC | CASSQDLRDYGYTF
TRBD2 | - | TRBJ2-7 | TRBV7-9 | TGTGCCAGCAGCGGGACTAGTACACACGAGCAGTACTTC | CASSGTSTHEQYF
- | - | TRBJ1-2 | TRBV7-6 | TGTGCCAGCAGCTTAGCTGGGGAGGACAGCCACTATGGCTACACCTTC | CASSLAGEDSHYGYTF
- | - | TRBJ1-5 | TRBV7-2 | TGTGCCAGCAGTACTAGCGGGGGGGCCTACGAGCATTTT | CASSTSGGAYEHF
- | many | TRBJ1-3 | TRBV10-3 | TGTGCCCGCGGTGACGGAAACACCATATATTTT | CARGDGNTIYF
- | many | TRBJ2-5 | TRBV30 | TGTGCCGCTAGGGACGAGACCCAGTACTTC | CAARDETQYF
- | many | TRBJ2-2 | TRBV7-4 | TGTGCCAGCAGCTTAGCGGTAGGGCGAACCGGGGAGCTGTTTTTT | CASSLAVGRTGELFF
- | - | TRBJ2-2 | TRBV12-3/TRBV12-4 | TGTGCCAGCTCACCACCCGGACGGAACACCGGGGAGCTGTTTTTT | CASSPPGRNTGELFF
TRBD2 | many | TRBJ2-5 | TRBV20-1 | TGCAGTGCTAAACCGGGACTAGCGGGGGCCCGACGGGAGACCCAGTACTTC | CSAKPGLAGARRETQYF
- | - | TRBJ2-5 | TRBV7-8 | TGTGCCAGCAGCCCAGAGGTCCAGTACTTC | CASSPEVQYF
TRBD2 | - | TRBJ2-5 | TRBV29-1 | TGCAGCTTTAGCGGGAGGCACCAAGAGACCCAGTACTTC | CSFSGRHQETQYF
TRBD1 | - | TRBJ1-6 | TRBV2 | TGTGCCAGCAGCGGCCGGGACAGTCAGGACTTT | CASSGRDSQDF
- | few | TRBJ1-6 | TRBV5-1 | TGCGCCAGCAGCTGGACTACAGGGTTAGGCAATTCACCCCTCCACTTT | CASSWTTGLGNSPLHF